This TCR beta chain was profiled in a study of T-cell memory formation after mild COVID-19. Study context: Each donor largely had its own TCR clusters.

Whole-study results and caveats: Pre-infection memory harbored some responding clones, suggesting cross-reactive memory joined.

In the case of this clonotype: Its antigen is undetermined.

Trimming took off 5 bases at V and 6 bases at J, with 7 bases between the two ends. Germline CDR1 reads PRHDT; CDR2 reads FYEKMQ (reference sequence). This CDR3 is built from 11 residues. One entry per CDR3 protein, called by TCRdb with MiXCR from the 5' RACE reads. The data hold around 80,000 distinct CDR3 sequences, with approximately 13% observed a single time. The sequenced sample consisted of PBMCs or a T cell subset sorted from them (not recorded which). The rearrangement joins TRBV13 to TRBJ1-2; no firm D call. The receptor comes from an adult woman who had mild COVID-19 (a few samples of this study predate the infection). Cell type and time point are not known. CDR3: CASSRGDGYTF. For the CDR3, the DNA is TGTGCCAGCAGCCGCGGGGATGGCTACACCTTC.